This TCR beta chain originates from a study of post-analysis software for immune sequencing data. The overall study: Multiple sclerosis in the patients followed relapsing-remitting, secondary progressive and progressive-relapsing courses.

Unique-molecular-identifier-tagged TCR beta cDNA libraries were used. cDNA molecules numbering roughly 0.5 million came from approximately 0.91 to 9.4 million T cells. TCRdb called the PCR reads again in MiXCR, with one record for every CDR3 protein. The sample lists 600,000 to 750,000 distinct CDR3 sequences; approximately 59% were seen once. Study-level findings and limits: Compared against controls, patients with multiple sclerosis displayed significantly lower normalized Chao1 diversity. The five TRBV segments detected at higher frequency in patients than in controls included TRBV5-6, TRBV5-1 and TRBV20-1. The authors found that F measure strongly co-clustered same-batch samples.

About this clonotype itself: Its specificity is unknown.

The V gene lost 5 bases and the J gene lost 7 bases, with 11 bases spanning the gap. The CDR3 spans 11 residues. CDR1 is DFQATT, CDR2 SNEGSKA, per germline (reference sequence). This chain joins TRBV20-1 and TRBJ1-2; perhaps TRBD1 as D (6 bases). The TCR was taken from a girl aged 2 to 10 with multiple sclerosis. The sequenced sample consisted of blood. CDR3 sequence: CSAGTGFGYTF. CDR3 in DNA: TGCAGTGCTGGTACAGGGTTTGGCTACACCTTC.